The source of this TCR beta chain is a study of T-cell reconstitution after alpha-beta-depleted transplantation in children. Whole-study results and caveats: Expanded graft clones, several hundred of them, were reportedly the source of alpha-beta T cells about two months after transplant. Surviving recipient T cells and thymic progenitors produced the high day-60 TCRbeta diversity seen in some patients. One year post-transplant, T-cell counts and diversity were largely derived from T cells produced anew.

It was with unique molecular identifiers that the TCRbeta library was prepared. Each CDR3 protein is one row after TCRdb ran MiXCR on the PCR reads. The data show 200,000 to 250,000 distinct CDR3 sequences, 11% seen once. The CDR3 sequence is 15 residues long. After removal of 6 bases from V and 2 bases from J, the junction contained 9 bases not matched to a gene. Germline lookup yields CDR1 DFQATT and CDR2 SNEGSKA (reference sequence). As for this clonotype: Its antigen is not known.

The sequenced sample was PBMCs, obtained before TCRalphabeta/CD19-depleted stem cell transplant. The source of this sequence is a child younger than two with acute myeloid leukemia, due to receive a stem cell transplant. The rearrangement uses TRBV20-1 and TRBJ2-7; 11 nucleotides match TRBD1. The CDR3, as DNA: TGCAGTGCGCCCCCCCCGGGACAGGGGGCCTACGAGCAGTACTTC. Translation gives CSAPPPGQGAYEQYF.